These 29 T cell receptor beta chains were all obtained from the same sample, sequenced in a study of OX40 agonist ivuxolimab in advanced cancers. Generated by immunoSEQ multiplex PCR, the TCRdb table keeps only in-frame clones and is missing some. The sample gives roughly 49,000 clones, approximately 91% of which show up once; roughly half is in the top ten. The material sequenced was CD4+ or CD8+ T cells sorted from blood, taken in a trial of the OX40 agonist ivuxolimab. These receptors all stem from an adult with an advanced solid tumor such as melanoma, head and neck, liver or kidney cancer.

This clone is a singleton in its sample. V gene TRBV19 combines with J gene TRBJ2-7, with D perhaps TRBD2 (5 bases). The V gene lost 10 bases and the J gene lost 0 bases, with 10 bases spanning the gap. The CDR3 runs 12 residues. Germline CDR1 is LNHDA and CDR2 is SQIVND (reference sequence). The chain's CDR3 is CATSGISYEQYF. The CDR3 DNA follows: TGTGCCACCAGCGGAATCTCCTACGAGCAGTACTTC.

The rearrangement links TRBV5-4 to TRBJ2-1, with no clear D. This CDR3 region has 14 residues. Germline CDR1 reads SGHNT; CDR2 reads YYREEE (reference sequence). V was trimmed by 0 bases and J by 6 bases, leaving 10 bases between them. The CDR3 DNA is TGTGCCAGCAGCTTGGTAGCACAATCCAATGAGCAGTTCTTC. Protein sequence: CASSLVAQSNEQFF.

The rearrangement joins TRBV5-1 to TRBJ2-5; 8 positions agree with TRBD1. The J call may be incorrect, as the DNA end agrees better with TRBJ2-7. The germline CDR1 and CDR2 sequences are SGHRS and YFSETQ. This CDR3 contains 15 residues. The CDR3 reads CASSVRQGPSYEQYF. The CDR3 DNA follows: TGCGCCAGCAGCGTAAGACAGGGGCCCTCCTACGAGCAGTACTTC.

This rearrangement joins TRBV7-9 to TRBJ2-7; perhaps TRBD2 as D (5 bases). Germline lookup yields CDR1 SEHNR and CDR2 FQNEAQ (reference sequence). The ends were cut back, 6 bases at V and 5 bases at J, with 11 bases in the middle. CDR3 length: 12 residues. The CDR3 region is CASSSDFNEQYF. CDR3 DNA sequence: TGTGCCAGCAGTTCGGACTTTAACGAGCAGTACTTC.

V and J are TRBV6-6 and TRBJ1-4; D is perhaps TRBD1 (5 bases). Looked up from germline, CDR1 is MNHNY and CDR2 is SVGAGI (reference sequence). The V and J ends lost 2 bases and 7 bases respectively, with 17 bases between them. This CDR3 has 16 amino acids. CDR3 DNA sequence: TGTGCCAGCAGTTACCATAGGCAGGGTAGAGGTGAAAAACTGTTTTTT. Amino acid sequence: CASSYHRQGRGEKLFF.

The chain couples TRBV6-5 to TRBJ2-7; 12 positions agree with TRBD2. After removal of 2 bases from V and 4 bases from J, the junction contained 3 bases not matched to a gene. Germline V gene lookup returns CDR1 MNHEY and CDR2 SVGAGI. This CDR3 is built from 15 residues. The CDR3 region is CASSYGLAGLYEQYF. CDR3 in DNA: TGTGCCAGCAGTTACGGACTAGCGGGGCTATACGAGCAGTACTTC.

The rearrangement links TRBV5-6 to TRBJ1-4; TRBD1 agrees at 8 bases. The CDR3 is 13 amino acids. Germline assignment: CDR1 SGHDT and CDR2 YYEEEE. Germline trimming cut 4 bases from V and 8 bases from J; bases unmatched to any gene: 4. As DNA, the CDR3 is TGTGCCAGCAGCACGACAGGGGTCGAAAAACTGTTTTTT. It codes for CASSTTGVEKLFF.

J is TRBJ1-2 and V is TRBV6-5; a possible D gene is TRBD1 (5 bases). The V end was cut by 6 bases, the J end by 7 bases, with 12 bases between. The CDR3 consists of 12 residues. Germline V lookup: CDR1 MNHEY, CDR2 SVGAGI. The CDR3 DNA reads as TGTGCCAGCAGCTCGGTTGGGGGTGGCTACACCTTC. Translated: CASSSVGGGYTF.

The chain recombines TRBV7-6 with TRBJ2-3; TRBD2 is a possible D gene (5 bases). Germline-derived CDR1 and CDR2 are SGHVS and FNYEAQ. Trimming removed 7 bases at V and 1 base at J, with 15 bases between. This CDR3 is built from 15 residues. CDR3 bases: TGTGCCAGCAACAAAGGAGGTAGCGGCACAGATACGCAGTATTTT. Encoded protein: CASNKGGSGTDTQYF.

This chain connects TRBV2 to TRBJ2-3, with D possibly being TRBD1 or TRBD2 (5 bases each). This CDR3 contains 13 residues. Germline CDR1 and CDR2: SNHLY and FYNNEI. V lost 4 bases, J lost 4 bases, and 9 bases lay in between. CDR3 region: CASSAEGSDTQYF. CDR3 nucleotides: TGTGCCAGCAGTGCAGAGGGGTCAGATACGCAGTATTTT.

The chain has TRBV5-1 and TRBJ2-3, with D tentatively TRBD1 or TRBD2 (6 bases each). V lost 2 bases and J lost 5, with 9 bases in between. The CDR3 consists of 13 residues. CDR1 is SGHRS and CDR2 is YFSETQ in the germline V gene. Here the CDR3 reads CASSLEGGDTQYF. The CDR3 DNA reads TGCGCCAGCAGCTTAGAGGGGGGAGATACGCAGTATTTT.

The rearrangement joins TRBV5-5 to TRBJ2-2; 7 bases are shared with TRBD1. The V and J ends lost 4 bases and 0 bases, in that order; junction bases with no gene match: 3. The CDR3 sequence is 15 residues long. The germline gives CDR1 SGHKS, CDR2 YYEKEE (reference sequence). The CDR3, as DNA: TGTGCCAGCAGCCCCGGACAGGCGAACACCGGGGAGCTGTTTTTT. Its translation: CASSPGQANTGELFF.

V and J are TRBV6-1 and TRBJ1-5; no firm D call. Germline V CDR1 and CDR2: MNHNS, SASEGT. V was clipped by 5 bases and J by 6 bases, with 11 bases between them. The CDR3 runs to 13 residues. The CDR3 nucleotides read TGTGCCAGCAGTCTGACCACTAGTCAGCCCCAGCATTTT. Protein: CASSLTTSQPQHF.

This clone appeared once. The genes are TRBV6-6 and TRBJ2-7, with 10 bases aligning to TRBD1. The CDR3 extends over 15 amino acids. Germline V gives CDR1 MNHNY, CDR2 SVGAGI (reference sequence). V shed 2 bases and J 5 bases; nucleotides not matched to a gene: 6. The CDR3 here is CASSYPGQGIHEQYF. DNA for the CDR3: TGTGCCAGCAGTTACCCGGGACAGGGGATCCACGAGCAGTACTTC.

J is TRBJ2-1 and V is TRBV7-9; D ambiguous. V gave up 2 bases and J gave up 4 bases, with 12 bases separating them. Looked up from germline, CDR1 is SEHNR and CDR2 is FQNEAQ (reference sequence). The CDR3 totals 15 residues. DNA of the CDR3: TGTGCCAGCAGCTTAAGTGAGTTCCGATACAATGAGCAGTTCTTC. This encodes CASSLSEFRYNEQFF.

In its sample, this clone was seen a few times. The genes are TRBV10-3 and TRBJ2-7; a weak D match, TRBD1 (5 bases). Germline CDR1 is ENHRY and CDR2 is SYGVKD. CDR3 length: 13 residues. V lost 3 bases to trimming and J lost 3 bases, with 9 bases between them. The CDR3 reads CAISDPGIYEQYF. The CDR3 DNA follows: TGTGCCATCAGTGACCCAGGGATCTACGAGCAGTACTTC.

About this clone itself: One end of the junction does not line up with germline, which may come from a read error. This rearrangement joins TRBV2 to TRBJ1-3; 10 positions match TRBD1. This CDR3 has 13 amino acids. CDR1 SNHLY and CDR2 FYNNEI come from the germline V gene. The CDR3 DNA sequence: TGTGCCAGCATGTCGGGACAGGGGTCATATGTGGATTTT. This gives the protein CASMSGQGSYVDF.

V gene TRBV28 combines with J gene TRBJ2-5; TRBD2 is a possible D gene (5 bases). The V and J ends lost 7 bases and 5 bases respectively, with 14 bases between them. Germline V gene data show CDR1 as MDHEN and CDR2 as SYDVKM. This CDR3 has 13 residues. The CDR3 here is CASNSISGETQYF. The CDR3 DNA is TGTGCCAGCAACAGCATCTCGGGGGAGACCCAGTACTTC.

The rearrangement uses TRBV2 and TRBJ2-5; the match to TRBD2 covers 8 bases. Germline lookup yields CDR1 SNHLY and CDR2 FYNNEI. This CDR3 has 13 residues. The junction had 4 bases not matched to a gene; V was cut back by 5 bases and J by 5 bases. The CDR3 sequence is CASSREGRETQYF. The CDR3 DNA follows: TGTGCCAGCAGTCGGGAGGGCAGGGAGACCCAGTACTTC.

The chain employs TRBV7-2 and TRBJ2-3; D possibly corresponds to TRBD2 (6 bases). The CDR3 is made up of 18 amino acids. V was trimmed by 5 bases and J by 4 bases, leaving 25 bases between them. Germline CDR1 and CDR2: SGHTA and FQGNSA. Written as DNA, the CDR3 is TGTGCCAGCAGCCTGTTGGACACTAGCTATGATGGCGCAGATACGCAGTATTTT. This sequence encodes CASSLLDTSYDGADTQYF.

The rearrangement links TRBV30 to TRBJ2-2, with D unclear. Germline values: CDR1 GTSNPN, CDR2 SVGIG (reference sequence). V lost 1 base and J lost 9, with 6 bases in between. The CDR3 totals 11 residues. This chain's CDR3 is CAWSAEWELFF. DNA for the CDR3: TGTGCCTGGAGTGCGGAGTGGGAGCTGTTTTTT.

The genes are TRBV5-1 and TRBJ2-7, with TRBD1 matching 9 bases. The CDR3 totals 15 residues. CDR1 is SGHRS and CDR2 is YFSETQ in the germline V gene. With V trimmed by 0 bases and J by 4 bases, 5 bases remained unmatched. CDR3 DNA: TGCGCCAGCAGCTTGGAAGGGACAGGGTTTTACGAGCAGTACTTC. Its translation: CASSLEGTGFYEQYF.

J is TRBJ2-3 and V is TRBV7-2; perhaps D is TRBD1 or TRBD2 (5 bases each). Per germline, CDR1 SGHTA and CDR2 FQGNSA. The CDR3 loop spans 16 amino acids. V lost 2 bases to trimming and J lost 5 bases, with 17 bases between them. For the CDR3, the DNA is TGTGCCAGCAGCTTAATTTTGAGGGACCGCGTAGATACGCAGTATTTT. It codes for CASSLILRDRVDTQYF.

This chain connects TRBV29-1 to TRBJ2-2; D is ambiguous. Trimming took off 1 base at V and 0 bases at J, with 6 bases between the two ends. From germline, CDR1 is SQVTM and CDR2 ANQGSEA. This CDR3 comprises 14 residues. As DNA, the CDR3 is TGCAGCGTTGAAGGGAAGCCGAACACCGGGGAGCTGTTTTTT. Translated: CSVEGKPNTGELFF.

The chain's CDR3 is CASSLITEQETQYF. The CDR3 nucleotides read TGTGCCAGCAGCTTAATAACAGAACAAGAGACCCAGTACTTC. The V gene is TRBV7-3, the J gene TRBJ2-5; the D is unclear. The V end lost 1 base, the J end lost 2 bases, and 8 bases lay between the germline ends. The CDR3 extends over 14 amino acids. CDR1 is SGHTA and CDR2 is FQGTGA in the germline V gene.

This chain connects TRBV6-1 to TRBJ2-5, with D possibly being TRBD1 (6 bases). The J call may be faulty, since TRBJ2-7 better matches the DNA end. Germline V gene lookup returns CDR1 MNHNS and CDR2 SASEGT. The length of the CDR3 is 15 residues. This chain's CDR3 is CASSEGVPGQDEQYF. The CDR3 DNA is TGTGCCAGCAGTGAAGGCGTCCCGGGACAAGACGAGCAGTACTTC.

The rearrangement links TRBV2 to TRBJ1-6; 11 bases fit TRBD1. Germline trimming cut 6 bases from V and 7 bases from J; bases unmatched to any gene: 5. Germline V gene lookup returns CDR1 SNHLY and CDR2 FYNNEI. The length of the CDR3 is 15 residues. CDR3 coding DNA: TGTGCCAGCAGCGGGGACAGGGGGTACAATTCACCCCTCCACTTT. Its protein is CASSGDRGYNSPLHF.

The V and J genes are TRBV4-3 and TRBJ2-3, with 8 nucleotides matching TRBD2. The CDR3 sequence is 16 residues long. With V trimmed by 0 bases and J by 6 bases, 8 bases remained unmatched. Germline V gene lookup returns CDR1 LGHNA and CDR2 YSLEER. CDR3 loop: CASSQDSAGGGDTQYF. The DNA for the CDR3 is TGCGCCAGCAGCCAAGACTCCGCGGGGGGAGGGGATACGCAGTATTTT.

The J gene is TRBJ1-1, the V gene TRBV18; 9 bases fit TRBD1. The CDR3 spans 14 residues. Trimming cost V 6 bases and J 6 bases; bases outside gene matches: 8. CDR1 is KGHSH and CDR2 is LQKENI in the germline V gene. The CDR3: CASSRTGAVAEAFF. The CDR3 region has the DNA TGTGCCAGCTCCCGGACAGGGGCTGTCGCTGAAGCTTTCTTT.